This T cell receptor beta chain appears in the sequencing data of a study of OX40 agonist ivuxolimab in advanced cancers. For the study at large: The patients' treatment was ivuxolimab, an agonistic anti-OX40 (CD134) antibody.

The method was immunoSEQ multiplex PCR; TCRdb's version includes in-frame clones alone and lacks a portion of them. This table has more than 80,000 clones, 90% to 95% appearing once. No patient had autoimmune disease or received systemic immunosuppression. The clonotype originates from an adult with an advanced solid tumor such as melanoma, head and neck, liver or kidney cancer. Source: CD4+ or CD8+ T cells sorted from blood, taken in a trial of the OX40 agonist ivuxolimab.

The CDR3 sequence is CASSLRGTATNEKLFF. The CDR3 DNA is TGTGCCAGCTCACTTCGAGGGACAGCAACTAATGAAAAACTGTTTTTT. The V and J genes are TRBV18 and TRBJ1-4; 7 bases line up with TRBD1. This CDR3 contains 16 residues. The germline gives CDR1 KGHSH, CDR2 LQKENI. The junction had 5 bases not matched to a gene; V was cut back by 4 bases and J by 0 bases.